This record concerns one T cell receptor (beta chain) sequence. Antigen specificity is unknown. The source of the sample is a study of shared clonotypes between healthy human individuals. Across the whole study: Used for every donor were three CD4 naive, three CD4 memory, two CD8 naive and one CD8 memory plate. Findings of the study overall: Blood alone was sampled, and tissue repertoires likely differ.

The data were produced by immunoSEQ multiplex PCR, yet TCRdb's version contains in-frame clones alone and is incomplete. The profile covers just over 2,000,000 clones, with roughly 94% appearing a single time and 0.13% taken by the ten largest. The CDR3 totals 15 residues. CDR1 and CDR2 from the germline V gene are SNHLY and FYNNEI. V lost 6 bases and J lost 2, with 13 bases in between. The TCR comes from a man aged 18 to 29 in good health. Sequenced input: naive CD4+ T cells sorted from blood. Stated subset: CD45RA+ positively selected. This chain links TRBV2 with TRBJ2-2; D is ambiguous. CDR3 protein: CASSQEDPNTGELFF. CDR3 DNA sequence: TGTGCCAGCAGCCAAGAGGACCCCAACACCGGGGAGCTGTTTTTT.